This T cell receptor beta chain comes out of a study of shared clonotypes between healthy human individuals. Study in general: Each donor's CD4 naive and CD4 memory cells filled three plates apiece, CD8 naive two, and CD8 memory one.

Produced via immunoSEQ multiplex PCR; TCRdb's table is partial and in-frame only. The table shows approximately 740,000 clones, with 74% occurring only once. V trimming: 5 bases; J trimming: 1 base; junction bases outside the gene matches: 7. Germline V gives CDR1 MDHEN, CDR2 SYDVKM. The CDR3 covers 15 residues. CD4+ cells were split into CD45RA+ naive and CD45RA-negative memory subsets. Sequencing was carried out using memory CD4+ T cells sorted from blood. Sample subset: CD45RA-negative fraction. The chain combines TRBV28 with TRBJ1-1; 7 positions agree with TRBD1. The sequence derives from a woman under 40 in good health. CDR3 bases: TGTGCCAGCAGTGCACATCGGACAGGGAACACTGAAGCTTTCTTT. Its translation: CASSAHRTGNTEAFF.